This T cell receptor beta chain stems from a study of T cells in localized non-small cell lung cancer. General study results and limits: Sequencing was restricted to one tumor region; therefore, heterogeneity remains possible. Maximal T cell clonality occurred in uninvolved adjacent lung, with tumor ranking below it.

This CDR3 has 14 residues. CDR1 SGHNT and CDR2 YENEEA come from the germline V gene. The ends were cut back, 2 bases at V and 5 bases at J, with 10 bases in the middle. Neighboring lung without atypia was obtained no less than 2 cm from the tumor margin. By proportion, this clone is medium-sized. Its target is unknown. The data were produced by immunoSEQ multiplex PCR, yet TCRdb's version contains in-frame clones alone and is incomplete. The sample records more than 850 clones, around 21% being singletons. This clonotype was sampled from a man aged 35-75 years with stage II lung adenocarcinoma. The specimen comprised normal lung tissue next to the tumor, sampled before any cancer treatment. The chain joins TRBV11-3 to TRBJ2-1; maybe TRBD2 (5 bases). As DNA, the CDR3 is TGTGCCAGCAGCTTACGGGGTCCTGACAATGAGCAGTTCTTC. It codes for CASSLRGPDNEQFF.